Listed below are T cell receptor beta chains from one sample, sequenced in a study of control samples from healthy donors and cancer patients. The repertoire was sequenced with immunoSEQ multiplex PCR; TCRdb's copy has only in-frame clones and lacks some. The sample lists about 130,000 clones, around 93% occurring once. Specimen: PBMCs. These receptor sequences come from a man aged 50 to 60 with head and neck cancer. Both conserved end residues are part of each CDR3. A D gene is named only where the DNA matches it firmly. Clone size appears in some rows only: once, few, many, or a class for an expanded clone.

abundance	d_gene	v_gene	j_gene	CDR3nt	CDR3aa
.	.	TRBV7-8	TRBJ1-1	TGTGCCACTAGGGACACATTAAGGAACACTGAAGCTTTCTTT	CATRDTLRNTEAFF
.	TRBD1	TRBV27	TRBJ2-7	TGTGCCAGCACGTCAGGGGACAGCAAATTCGGCGAGCAGTACTTC	CASTSGDSKFGEQYF
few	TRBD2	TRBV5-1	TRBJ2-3	TGCGCCAGCAGCATTGGATTACTAGCGGGGAACACAGATACGCAGTATTTT	CASSIGLLAGNTDTQYF
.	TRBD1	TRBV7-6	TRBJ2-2	TGTGCCAGCAGCGCCCGACAGGGCCTGGGCACCGGGGAGCTGTTTTTT	CASSARQGLGTGELFF
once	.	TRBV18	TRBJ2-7	TGTGCCAGCTCACCAGGAAGGGATGACGAGCAGTACTTC	CASSPGRDDEQYF
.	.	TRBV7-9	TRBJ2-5	TGTGCCAGCAGCTTAGTAGAGGGGGGGAATGCCCAGTACTTC	CASSLVEGGNAQYF
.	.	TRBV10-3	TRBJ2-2	TGTGCCATCAGTGAAAAACAGGGTCTGACCGGGGAGCTGTTTTTT	CAISEKQGLTGELFF
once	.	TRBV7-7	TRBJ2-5	TGTGCCAGCAGCTTGGGGGGAGGGGGAGAGACCCAGTACTTC	CASSLGGGGETQYF
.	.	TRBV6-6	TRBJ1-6	TGTGCCAGCGGACGGGAACCCCTCCACTTT	CASGREPLHF
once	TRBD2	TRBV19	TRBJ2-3	TGTGCCAGTAGATCGACTAGCGGGGGGGTTGGAGATACGCAGTATTTT	CASRSTSGGVGDTQYF
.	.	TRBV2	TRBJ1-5	TGTGCCAGCAGCCATCCCCCCGATCAGCCCCAGCATTTT	CASSHPPDQPQHF
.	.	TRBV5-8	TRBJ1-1	TGTGCCAGCAGCTCAGGACTTATGAACACTGAAGCTTTCTTT	CASSSGLMNTEAFF
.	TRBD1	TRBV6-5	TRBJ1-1	TGTGCCAGCATGAGGGGGCAGCCGTACACTGAAGCTTTCTTT	CASMRGQPYTEAFF
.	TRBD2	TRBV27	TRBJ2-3	TGTGCCAGCAGTTCCCGGACCCTAGCGGGGGGGAGAGATACGCAGTATTTT	CASSSRTLAGGRDTQYF
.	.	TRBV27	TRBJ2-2	TGTGCCAGCAGTTCTCTGGGGGGCACCGGGGAGCTGTTTTTT	CASSSLGGTGELFF
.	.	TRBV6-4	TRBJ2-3	TGTGCCAGCAGTGACAAGGACACAGATACGCAGTATTTT	CASSDKDTDTQYF
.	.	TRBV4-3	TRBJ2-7	TGCGCCAGCAGCCTGGGGTTGGGACTCGCCTCCTACGAGCAGTACTTC	CASSLGLGLASYEQYF